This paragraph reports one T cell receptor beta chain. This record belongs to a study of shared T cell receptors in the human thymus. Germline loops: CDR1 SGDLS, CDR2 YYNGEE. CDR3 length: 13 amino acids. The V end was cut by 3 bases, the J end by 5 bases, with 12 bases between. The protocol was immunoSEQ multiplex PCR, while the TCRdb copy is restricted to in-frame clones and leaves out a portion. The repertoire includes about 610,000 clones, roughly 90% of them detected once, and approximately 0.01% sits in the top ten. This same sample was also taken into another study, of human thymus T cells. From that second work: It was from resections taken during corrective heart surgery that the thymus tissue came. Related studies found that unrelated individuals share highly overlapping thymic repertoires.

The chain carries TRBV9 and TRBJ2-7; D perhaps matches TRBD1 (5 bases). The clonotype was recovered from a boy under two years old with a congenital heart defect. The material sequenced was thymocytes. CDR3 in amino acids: CASSGQGWDEQYF. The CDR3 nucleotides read TGTGCCAGCAGCGGTCAGGGTTGGGACGAGCAGTACTTC.